This TCR beta chain originates from a study of blood T cell repertoires in COVID-19. Germline V gives CDR1 WSHSY, CDR2 SAAADI. This CDR3 spans 13 amino acids. J was trimmed by 4 bases and V by 8 bases; bases with no gene match: 4. Produced via immunoSEQ multiplex PCR; TCRdb's table is partial and in-frame only. The sample holds 200,000 to 250,000 clones, approximately 87% seen once. The sample consisted of peripheral blood. V is TRBV10-2 and J is TRBJ2-3, with 9 bases identical to TRBD2. The receptor comes from a woman in her 70s with active or convalescent COVID-19. The CDR3 region has the DNA TGCGCCAGCTTGGCGGGAGGGTCAGATACGCAGTATTTT. Its protein is CASLAGGSDTQYF.